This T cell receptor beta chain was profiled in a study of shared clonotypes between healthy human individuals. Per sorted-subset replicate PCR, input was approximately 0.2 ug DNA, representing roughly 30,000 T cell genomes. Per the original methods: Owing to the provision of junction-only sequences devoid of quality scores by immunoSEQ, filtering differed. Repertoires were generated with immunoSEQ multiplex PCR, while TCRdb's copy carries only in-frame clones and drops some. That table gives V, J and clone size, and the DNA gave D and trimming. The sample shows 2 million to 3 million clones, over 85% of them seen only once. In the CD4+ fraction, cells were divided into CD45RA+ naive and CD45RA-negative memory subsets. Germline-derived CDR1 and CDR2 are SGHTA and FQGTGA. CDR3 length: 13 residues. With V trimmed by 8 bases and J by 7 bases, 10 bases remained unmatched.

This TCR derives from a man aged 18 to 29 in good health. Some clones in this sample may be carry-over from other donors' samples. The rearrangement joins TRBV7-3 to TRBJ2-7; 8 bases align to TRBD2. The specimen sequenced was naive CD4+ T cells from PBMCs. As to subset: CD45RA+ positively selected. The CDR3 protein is CASGASGSREQYF. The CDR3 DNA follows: TGTGCCAGCGGGGCTAGCGGGTCCAGGGAGCAGTACTTC.